Included here is one TCR beta chain sequence, with context. What it binds is not known. This sample was taken from a study of beta chain features in type 1 diabetes. Study context: Patient and healthy donor groups were alike in age, gender and cell yields. Broader study findings: At VDJ recombination sites, type 1 diabetes patients had fewer insertions and more deleted nucleotides. Here, the possible influence of HLA type (on TCRB rearrangement) remained unresolved. In every one of the four CD4+ subsets, TCRB CDR3s were moderately but significantly shorter in Type 1 diabetes patients.

The investigators reverse transcribed all of the isolated RNA, so they sequenced expressed TCRB transcripts. Around 3.57 million reads was the average for naive, central memory and regulatory T cell samples. Repertoires were generated with immunoSEQ multiplex PCR, while TCRdb's copy carries only in-frame clones and drops some. The repertoire holds some 63,000 clones, more than 45% seen once, with 0.7% in the top ten. V was clipped by 11 bases and J by 1 base, with 16 bases between them. The CDR3 is made up of 14 amino acids. Germline-derived CDR1 and CDR2 are SEHNR and FQNEAQ (reference sequence). Sequenced input: central memory CD4+ T cells from blood. The V and J genes are TRBV7-9 and TRBJ2-3; tentatively, D is TRBD1 (5 bases). This TCR was recovered from a young man with type 1 diabetes. In nucleotides, the CDR3 is TGTGCCGGCGCGACCGTAGGGGGCACAGATACGCAGTATTTT. Its protein is CAGATVGGTDTQYF.